This T cell receptor beta chain derives from a study of T cells expressing NK-cell markers. Looking at the study overall: Sorted CD3+CD56-NKG2C+, CD3+CD56+NKG2C- and CD3+CD56+NKG2C+ T cells were the source of the TCR beta repertoires. Seven donors tested HCMV-seropositive and one tested seronegative among the eight sequenced. The study's findings and limits: These clonotypes also led the CD3+CD56-NKG2C+ fraction in a handful of donors.

The TCR beta cDNA came from 5'RACE template switching with UMIs. Reanalyzing the 5' RACE reads, TCRdb keeps one entry per CDR3 protein, without DNA. The table lists under 200,000 distinct CDR3 sequences. Looked up from germline, CDR1 is SNHLY and CDR2 is FYNNEI. This CDR3 has 16 residues. In the case of this clonotype: The antigen remains undetermined.

This clonotype was sampled from a woman between 18 and 75 years old in good health. This rearrangement joins TRBV2 to TRBJ2-5; the TCRdb D gene call, TRBD2, has no DNA to confirm it. What was sequenced was blood T cells: a sorted CD56 or NKG2C T cell subset, CD4+ or CD8+ T cells, or bulk PBMC T cells (not recorded which). This chain's CDR3 is CASSSLAGGYQETQYF.